This TCR beta chain originates from a study of T cells in localized non-small cell lung cancer. This clone came up a few times. Antigen specificity is unknown. Using immunoSEQ multiplex PCR, the repertoire was profiled, and TCRdb retains in-frame clones only, with some absent. The table shows some 1,300 clones, with more than 20% occurring only once. The ends were cut back, 0 bases at V and 3 bases at J, with 2 bases in the middle. The CDR3 extends over 12 amino acids. Germline assignment: CDR1 PRHDT and CDR2 FYEKMQ (reference sequence). Regarding the study as a whole: The study linked higher blood T cell density to longer overall survival. T cell clonality was highest in uninvolved adjacent lung, above tumor.

The chain joins TRBV13 to TRBJ2-5; D remains unclear. This receptor was identified in a male donor at least 60 years old with stage III squamous cell lung carcinoma. This specimen was normal lung tissue next to the tumor, taken before any cancer treatment. CDR3 in DNA: TGTGCCAGCAGCTTAGGGGAAGAGACCCAGTACTTC. Translated: CASSLGEETQYF.